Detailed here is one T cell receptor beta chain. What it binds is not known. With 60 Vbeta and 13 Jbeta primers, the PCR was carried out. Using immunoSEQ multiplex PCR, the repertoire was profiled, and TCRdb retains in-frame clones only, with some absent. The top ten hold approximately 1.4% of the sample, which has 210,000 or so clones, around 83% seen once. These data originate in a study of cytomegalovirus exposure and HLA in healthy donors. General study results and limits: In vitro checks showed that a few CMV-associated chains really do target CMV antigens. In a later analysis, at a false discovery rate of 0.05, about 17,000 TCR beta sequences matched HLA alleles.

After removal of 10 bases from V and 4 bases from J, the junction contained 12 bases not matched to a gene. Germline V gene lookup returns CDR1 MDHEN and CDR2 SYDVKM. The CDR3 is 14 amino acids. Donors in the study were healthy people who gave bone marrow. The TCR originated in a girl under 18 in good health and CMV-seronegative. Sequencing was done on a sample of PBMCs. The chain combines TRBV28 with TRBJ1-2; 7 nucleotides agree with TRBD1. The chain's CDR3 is CATIPGQFTYGYTF. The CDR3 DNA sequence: TGTGCCACCATTCCGGGACAGTTTACCTATGGCTACACCTTC.